This TCR beta chain originates from a study of T-cell reconstitution after alpha-beta-depleted transplantation in children. Many counts were recorded for this clonotype. Antigen: not known. General observations from the study: Day-60 TCRbeta diversity that was high in some patients was derived from surviving recipient T cells and thymic progenitors. Most T-cell counts and diversity one year after the transplant came from T cells that were newly produced. Approximately two months post-transplant, alpha-beta T cells reportedly originated from several hundred expanded graft clones.

The TCRbeta library incorporated unique molecular identifiers. TCRdb independently ran MiXCR on the PCR reads; one entry per CDR3 protein. The sample lists fewer than 700,000 distinct CDR3 sequences; 13% were seen once. The starting material was PBMCs, mostly from graft donor cells, obtained 360 days after TCRalphabeta/CD19-depleted stem cell transplant. The TCR was taken from a male patient under 18 who had a stem cell transplant for acute myeloid leukemia, so the T cells may come from the graft donor.

CDR3 sequence: CSCYRGLAAQETQYF. CDR3 coding DNA: TGCAGTTGTTACCGGGGACTAGCCGCTCAAGAGACCCAGTACTTC. This sequence joins TRBV20-1 and TRBJ2-5; TRBD2 matches 9 bases. V lost 8 bases and J lost 2; bases outside the gene matches: 12. Germline lookup yields CDR1 DFQATT and CDR2 SNEGSKA (reference sequence). The CDR3 loop spans 15 amino acids.